The 2 T cell receptor beta chains listed next were all sequenced from one sample in a study of glioma-infiltrating T cells after dendritic cell vaccination. Clones were sequenced by immunoSEQ multiplex PCR, and TCRdb holds only the in-frame ones, with some missing. The data show 90,000 to 95,000 clones, roughly four fifths seen once. Time point of the sample: after dendritic cell vaccination, including at tumor progression/relapse. The specimen was blood, collected after dendritic cell vaccination. These receptor sequences come from a human donor with glioblastoma.

This chain uses TRBV9 with TRBJ2-3, with TRBD2 matching over 13 bases. CDR1 is SGDLS, CDR2 YYNGEE, per germline. V lost 2 bases and J lost 4; bases outside the gene matches: 16. This CDR3 comprises 20 residues. For the CDR3, the DNA is TGTGCCAGCAGCGTGAAGGAAACTAGCGGGGGGGTTGGGGCTGCAGATACGCAGTATTTT. The encoded protein is CASSVKETSGGVGAADTQYF.

The chain links TRBV29-1 to TRBJ2-5, with D tentatively TRBD1 (6 bases). This CDR3 is built from 14 residues. V was shortened by 7 bases and J by 2 bases, with 17 bases between the two germline ends. Germline-derived CDR1 and CDR2 are SQVTM and ANQGSEA. The CDR3 reads CSARVGHPQETQYF. DNA of the CDR3: TGCAGCGCCAGGGTGGGACATCCGCAAGAGACCCAGTACTTC.